This TCR beta chain was obtained from a study of patients and donors after allogeneic stem cell transplantation. Trimming removed 0 bases at V and 4 bases at J, with 13 bases between. The CDR3 loop spans 15 amino acids. From germline, CDR1 is SGHRS and CDR2 YFSETQ. TCRdb passed the RT-PCR reads through MiXCR, listing each CDR3 protein once. The sample holds about 410,000 distinct CDR3 sequences, 16% seen once. This chain links TRBV5-1 with TRBJ2-5, with D unresolved. Specimen: blood, either unsorted or a sorted T cell fraction (not recorded which). The origin of this receptor is a human donor who was either an allogeneic HSCT recipient or a stem cell or donor lymphocyte infusion donor (not recorded which). It is not recorded whose cells these are; they may come from a transplant donor. The CDR3 DNA reads as TGCGCCAGCAGCTTGGAGGCAGTGGGCCGAGAGACCCAGTACTTC. Translation: CASSLEAVGRETQYF.